The 16 T cell receptor beta chains reported below all come from one sample, sequenced in a study of blood T cell repertoires in COVID-19. Sequencing was performed with immunoSEQ multiplex PCR; in TCRdb, only in-frame clones are kept and a portion is missing. Seen here are some 460,000 clones, more than 85% observed once, and the top ten hold approximately 4.3%. The specimen sequenced was peripheral blood. The receptors stem from a woman between 25 and 40 years old with acute or convalescent COVID-19.

V and J are TRBV2 and TRBJ2-2, with D maybe TRBD1 (6 bases). Trimming pared 6 bases from V and 1 base from J, leaving 12 bases between. Germline V gene sequence: CDR1 SNHLY, CDR2 FYNNEI. This CDR3 is 15 amino acids long. The CDR3 bases are TGTGCCAGCAGGAACAGGGTGGTGAACACCGGGGAGCTGTTTTTT. It yields the protein CASRNRVVNTGELFF.

The rearrangement uses TRBV11-2 and TRBJ2-6, with 7 bases that match TRBD1. Trimming at V came to 4 bases and at J to 0 bases, leaving 12 bases not matched to a gene. The germline V gene encodes CDR1 SGHAT and CDR2 FQNNGV. The CDR3 runs to 19 residues. The CDR3 spells CASSSLRADRDSGANVLTF. CDR3 DNA: TGTGCCAGCAGCTCCCTTCGGGCAGACAGGGACTCTGGGGCCAACGTCCTGACTTTC. Looking up the rest from reference TRBV11-2 and TRBJ2-6 gives the full variable domain: EAGVAQSPRYKIIEKRQSVAFWCNPISGHATLYWYQQILGQGPKLLIQFQNNGVVDDSQLPKDRFSAERLKGVDSTLKIQPAKLEDSAVYLCASSSLRADRDSGANVLTFGAGSRLTVL.

The V gene is TRBV7-8, the J gene TRBJ2-7, with 9 bases lining up with TRBD1. This CDR3 comprises 15 residues. Germline-derived CDR1 and CDR2 are SGHVS and FQNEAQ. The V and J ends lost 5 bases and 7 bases, in that order; junction bases with no gene match: 12. The CDR3 nucleotides read TGTGCCAGCAGCCTAACCCGGGACAGGGTGCAGGAGCAGTACTTC. It specifies CASSLTRDRVQEQYF. The entire variable domain, with the rest obtained from reference TRBV7-8 and TRBJ2-7, is as follows: GAGVSQSPRYKVAKRGQDVALRCDPISGHVSLFWYQQALGQGPEFLTYFQNEAQLDKSGLPSDRFFAERPEGSVSTLKIQRTQQEDSAVYLCASSLTRDRVQEQYFGPGTRLTVT.

The chain links TRBV9 to TRBJ2-1, with 7 bases fitting TRBD1. The CDR3 has 14 amino acids. The germline gives CDR1 SGDLS, CDR2 YYNGEE. V dropped 4 bases and J dropped 5; count of bases not matched to a gene: 6. Here the CDR3 reads CASSPGTEHNEQFF. The CDR3 region has the DNA TGTGCCAGCAGCCCAGGGACAGAGCACAATGAGCAGTTCTTC.

This chain uses TRBV5-1 with TRBJ1-1, with TRBD1 as a possible D gene (5 bases). With 6 bases removed from V and 5 bases from J, the gap between germline ends came to 17 bases. Germline V gene sequence: CDR1 SGHRS, CDR2 YFSETQ. The CDR3 loop spans 14 amino acids. The CDR3 loop reads CASTRVGGMTEAFF. CDR3 coding DNA: TGCGCCAGCACCCGGGTGGGGGGGATGACTGAAGCTTTCTTT.

This clone was detected only a few times. This chain uses TRBV5-1 with TRBJ2-1; 12 bases are a match to TRBD2. The length of the CDR3 is 16 residues. From germline, CDR1 is SGHRS and CDR2 YFSETQ. With V trimmed by 4 bases and J by 7 bases, 9 bases remained unmatched. The CDR3 DNA is TGCGCCAGCAGCGTGCCCCTAGCGGGGGGGCTTAATGAGCAGTTCTTC. It translates to CASSVPLAGGLNEQFF. Combining the CDR3 with reference TRBV5-1 and TRBJ2-1 gives the whole variable domain KAGVTQTPRYLIKTRGQQVTLSCSPISGHRSVSWYQQTPGQGLQFLFEYFSETQRNKGNFPGRFSGRQFSNSRSEMNVSTLELGDSALYLCASSVPLAGGLNEQFFGPGTRLTVL.

J is TRBJ1-3 and V is TRBV5-5; 8 bases are a match to TRBD1. Trimming at V came to 4 bases and at J to 0 bases, leaving 6 bases not matched to a gene. This CDR3 comprises 16 residues. Germline V gene lookup returns CDR1 SGHKS and CDR2 YYEKEE (reference sequence). CDR3 loop: CASSPPGGRSGNTIYF. In DNA, the CDR3 is TGTGCCAGCAGCCCCCCAGGGGGCCGCTCTGGAAACACCATATATTTT.

V usage is TRBV2 and J usage is TRBJ1-6; D not certain. V lost 7 bases, J lost 0 bases, and 16 bases lay in between. The CDR3 loop spans 17 amino acids. Germline lookup yields CDR1 SNHLY and CDR2 FYNNEI. The DNA for the CDR3 is TGTGCCAGCAAGGAGAGATTTGTTGCCTCCTATAATTCACCCCTCCACTTT. This translates into CASKERFVASYNSPLHF. The full variable domain, in which reference TRBV2 and TRBJ1-6 provide the parts outside the CDR3, is EPEVTQTPSHQVTQMGQEVILRCVPISNHLYFYWYRQILGQKVEFLVSFYNNEISEKSEIFDDQFSVERPDGSNFTLKIRSTKLEDSAMYFCASKERFVASYNSPLHFGNGTRLTVT.

The gene calls are TRBV18 and TRBJ1-1; perhaps TRBD1 as D (6 bases). Germline CDR1 KGHSH, CDR2 LQKENI. CDR3 length: 13 residues. Trimming cost V 5 bases and J 3 bases, with 10 bases left between them. CDR3 protein: CASSAGVDTEAFF. The CDR3 DNA sequence: TGTGCCAGCTCAGCAGGGGTAGACACTGAAGCTTTCTTT.

As to this clone: The identical CDR3 is also encoded by other nucleotide sequences in the sample. In DNA, the CDR3 is TGTGCCAGCAGTGGACAGGGGTACACCGGGGAGCTGTTTTTT. This encodes CASSGQGYTGELFF. The chain has TRBV2 and TRBJ2-2; 8 positions agree with TRBD1. CDR3 length: 14 amino acids. J was trimmed by 3 bases and V by 4 bases; bases with no gene match: 1. Germline V CDR1 and CDR2: SNHLY, FYNNEI.

This chain links TRBV29-1 with TRBJ2-3, with 15 bases lining up with TRBD2. Trimming cost V 1 base and J 0 bases; bases outside gene matches: 2. Germline V CDR1 and CDR2: SQVTM, ANQGSEA. The length of the CDR3 is 17 residues. CDR3 DNA: TGCAGCGTTGAAGGGACTAGCGGGGGGGAAAGCACAGATACGCAGTATTTT. Translating it yields CSVEGTSGGESTDTQYF.

The chain is built from TRBV21-1 and TRBJ2-3; no DNA check was done on the table's D call, TRBD1. TRBV21-1 is an annotated pseudogene. The CDR3 sequence is 19 residues long. The CDR3 reads CASSKKRSVMGLGTDTQYF. The CDR3 region has the DNA TGTGCCAGCAGCAAAAAAAGGTCCGTTATGGGGCTCGGCACAGATACGCAGTATTTT.

The chain employs TRBV7-2 and TRBJ1-2; unclear D gene. This CDR3 is built from 13 residues. The germline V gene has CDR1 SGHTA and CDR2 FQGNSA. The V and J ends lost 1 base and 5 bases respectively, with 8 bases between them. Here the CDR3 reads CASSLGPDYGYTF. CDR3 nucleotides: TGTGCCAGCAGCTTAGGGCCAGATTATGGCTACACCTTC.

This clone appeared a single time. V and J are TRBV6-5 and TRBJ1-1, with D possibly TRBD1 on 5 matching bases. V lost 6 bases and J 7 bases, leaving 15 bases between the germline ends. Germline V lookup: CDR1 MNHEY, CDR2 SVGAGI. This CDR3 spans 13 amino acids. The chain's CDR3 is CASSQGIQGEAFF. The CDR3, as DNA: TGTGCCAGCAGCCAGGGAATTCAGGGTGAAGCTTTCTTT.

This chain uses TRBV12-3 or TRBV12-4 with TRBJ1-1; D gene uncertain. The V gene lost 5 bases and the J gene lost 7 bases, with 14 bases spanning the gap. This CDR3 has 13 residues. The CDR3 sequence is CASSRNFGLEAFF. The CDR3 DNA sequence: TGTGCCAGCAGTAGAAACTTTGGACTTGAAGCTTTCTTT.

V and J are TRBV19 and TRBJ2-2; 10 bases match TRBD1. The CDR3 has 17 residues. Looked up from germline, CDR1 is LNHDA and CDR2 is SQIVND (reference sequence). The ends lost 4 bases at V and 3 bases at J; junction bases unmatched: 8. The DNA of the CDR3 is TGTGCCAGTAGTACGCGCGACAGGGGGCGAGACACCGGGGAGCTGTTTTTT. Its protein is CASSTRDRGRDTGELFF.